The sequence of this T cell receptor beta chain was determined in a study of regulatory and conventional T cells in RAG deficiency. Study-wide points: RAG-deficient patients showed markedly lower Shannon entropy and higher Simpson indices than control T-cell subsets.

This CDR3 spans 13 amino acids. Germline CDR1 and CDR2: LNHNV and YYDKDF (reference sequence). The germline V and J ends were trimmed by 3 bases and 3 bases, with 6 bases remaining between them. Clones were sequenced by immunoSEQ multiplex PCR, and TCRdb holds only the in-frame ones, with some missing. The sample has some 21,000 clones; roughly 96% are singletons. Conventional CD4+ T cells were sorted from blood as CD25-low CD127-high cells. In the case of this clone: Its matching antigen is unknown.

The data also belong to a second study, concerning regulatory T cells. That study adds: Amplification used 52 TRBV primers and 13 TRBJ primers.

Sequencing used CD25- CD4+ T cells sorted from blood. The rearrangement joins TRBV15 to TRBJ1-3; D not certain. This TCR came from a human donor in good health. In nucleotides, the CDR3 is TGTGCCACCAGCAGGGCAGATGGAAACACCATATATTTT. Residues: CATSRADGNTIYF.